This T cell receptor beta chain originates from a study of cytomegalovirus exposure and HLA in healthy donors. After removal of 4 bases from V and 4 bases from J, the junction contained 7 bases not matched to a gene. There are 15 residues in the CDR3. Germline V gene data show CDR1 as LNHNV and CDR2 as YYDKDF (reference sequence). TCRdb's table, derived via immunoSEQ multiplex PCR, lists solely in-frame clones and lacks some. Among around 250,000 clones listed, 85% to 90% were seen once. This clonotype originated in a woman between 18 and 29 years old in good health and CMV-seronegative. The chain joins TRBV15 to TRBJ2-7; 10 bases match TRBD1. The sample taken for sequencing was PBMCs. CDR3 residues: CATSTTRDRGYEQYF. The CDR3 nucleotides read TGTGCCACCAGCACCACCCGGGACAGGGGATACGAGCAGTACTTC.